The following is a T cell receptor (beta chain) sequence with its context. Its antigen is still unknown. Base qualities were left out, and no much larger clone turns up one base away. These data originate in a study of cytomegalovirus exposure and HLA in healthy donors (dated by TCRdb to about 2017). In the study overall: A later analysis indicated that the roughly 130 validation repertoires were generated on the platform also employed for the 600 to 750 repertoires of the first cohort. In addition to the first cohort of around 670 subjects, a separate validation cohort of 130 or so different subjects was used. The aim of the study was to test whether cataloging public T cell receptors could identify signatures of past pathogen exposure. To predict cytomegalovirus infection status, the study brought together high-throughput TCR immunosequencing, statistical association of individual TCRs with disease status, and machine learning.

Libraries were constructed by the immunoSEQ multiplex PCR assay. As for the authors' bioinformatics: A statistical classification framework was built to diagnose cytomegalovirus status from the catalog of TCR beta chain sequences. In TCRdb, the immuneACCESS table is reduced to in-frame sequences with V and J assigned. These tables do not hold every clone; where another copy was compared, an unresolved V gene accounts for under half, and the others remain unexplained. The V and J calls and clone size were taken over from that table, and D and trimming were inferred from the DNA. The sample records 260,000 or so clones, 90% of which are singletons. 3.1% of the sample is held by the ten biggest clonotypes. Here is what the overall study found, with its caveats: Cytomegalovirus status was reported to be diagnosed by the classifier with high specificity and sensitivity in both the original and validation cohorts. The validation cohort had no HLA typing available for a later analysis, so co-occurrence within that cohort was assessed over all 130 or so repertoires. The study gave a list of over 150 TCR beta chains associated with cytomegalovirus. In vitro tests confirmed that three of the cytomegalovirus-associated TCR beta chains recognize cytomegalovirus antigens. Most TCR sequences were observed very rarely across donors, whereas some public TCRs were present in many individuals. The authors suggested that the approach could potentially be generalized to other disease states and immunological phenotypes. Of the cluster scores, around 95% were above 0 in a later analysis, which found that TCRs clustered in the first cohort also tended to co-occur in the 130 or so validation repertoires.

V is reduced by 5 bases and J by 0 bases, leaving a spacing of 11 bases between them. The germline V gene specifies SGHTA as CDR1 and FQGTGA as CDR2. Inclusive of the bounding cysteine and phenylalanine, the CDR3 is 15 residues long. Only the CDR3 portion is preserved as DNA: 45 bases, with reading frame beginning at the first base. The donors were included in the validation cohort of some 120 subjects, a group kept apart from the roughly 670-subject first cohort. This clonotype was obtained from a woman aged 25 to 39 in good health and CMV-seronegative. The rearranged chain carries TRBV7-3 and TRBJ2-1; TRBD2 might be the D gene, on 5 matching bases. Specimen: PBMCs. For the CDR3, the sequence is CASSTAENSYNEQFF. The DNA reads TGTGCCAGCAGCACAGCGGAAAACTCCTACAATGAGCAGTTCTTC.